The clone carrying this TCR beta chain was observed a handful of times. Its specificity is unknown. Via MiXCR, TCRdb re-called the RT-PCR reads, giving one row per CDR3 protein. The table includes roughly 460,000 distinct CDR3 sequences, roughly 9.8% detected once. With 6 bases clipped from V and 1 base from J, the junction kept 9 bases outside the gene matches. CDR1 is GTSNPN and CDR2 is SVGIG in the germline V gene (reference sequence). The CDR3 is 15 residues long. The sample originates from a study of response to subunit inactivated influenza vaccine. General observations from the study: The study's authors posited that every seasonal influenza vaccination enlists few new T cells.

This TCR was recovered from a middle-aged man who received an inactivated influenza vaccine. The chain employs TRBV30 and TRBJ2-3; 8 positions match TRBD1. The sample in question was PBMCs from blood, obtained 45 days after vaccination. This CDR3 reads CACDPPGQGTDTQYF. In DNA, the CDR3 is TGTGCCTGCGACCCCCCGGGACAGGGCACAGATACGCAGTATTTT.